This T cell receptor (beta chain) was found in a study of blood T cell repertoires in COVID-19. Data came from immunoSEQ multiplex PCR; TCRdb stores just in-frame clones and leaves some out. Of 350,000 or so clones in the sample, around 83% were seen once. Trimming stripped 4 bases from V and 4 bases from J, with 19 bases between. The CDR3 totals 16 residues. Germline assignment: CDR1 MNHEY and CDR2 SVGEGT. The V call is TRBV6-2 or TRBV6-3, the J call TRBJ1-2; D remains unclear. This sequence was found in a man younger than 45 with active or convalescent COVID-19. The sample was peripheral blood. CDR3 nucleotide sequence: TGTGCCAGCAGTTCGCACCGGGAGGCCTCCACCTATGGCTACACCTTC. This translates into CASSSHREASTYGYTF.